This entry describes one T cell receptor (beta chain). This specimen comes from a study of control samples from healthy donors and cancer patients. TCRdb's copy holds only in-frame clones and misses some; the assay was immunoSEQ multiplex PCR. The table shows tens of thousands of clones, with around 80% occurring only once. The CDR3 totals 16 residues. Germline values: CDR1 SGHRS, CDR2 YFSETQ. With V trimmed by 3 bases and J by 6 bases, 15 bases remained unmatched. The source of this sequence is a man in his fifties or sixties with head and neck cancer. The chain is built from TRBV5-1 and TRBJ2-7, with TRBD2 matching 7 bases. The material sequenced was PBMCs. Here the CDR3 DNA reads TGCGCCAGCAGCTGGCAGGGTGGTGGGAGGGCCTCCGAGCAGTACTTC. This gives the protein CASSWQGGGRASEQYF.